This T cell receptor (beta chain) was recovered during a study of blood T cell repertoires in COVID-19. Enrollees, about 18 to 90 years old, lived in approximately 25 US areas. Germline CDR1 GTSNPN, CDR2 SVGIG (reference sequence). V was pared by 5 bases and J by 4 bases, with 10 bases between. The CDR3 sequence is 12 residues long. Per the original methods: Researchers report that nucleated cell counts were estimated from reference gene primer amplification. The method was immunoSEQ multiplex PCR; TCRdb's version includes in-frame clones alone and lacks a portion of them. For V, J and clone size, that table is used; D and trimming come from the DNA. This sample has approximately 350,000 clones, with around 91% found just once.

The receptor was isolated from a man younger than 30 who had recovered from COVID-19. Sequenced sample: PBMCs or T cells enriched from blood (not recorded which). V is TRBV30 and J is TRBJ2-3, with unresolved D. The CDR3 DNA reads TGTGCCTGGCGAAATTCGGCAGATACGCAGTATTTT. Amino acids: CAWRNSADTQYF.